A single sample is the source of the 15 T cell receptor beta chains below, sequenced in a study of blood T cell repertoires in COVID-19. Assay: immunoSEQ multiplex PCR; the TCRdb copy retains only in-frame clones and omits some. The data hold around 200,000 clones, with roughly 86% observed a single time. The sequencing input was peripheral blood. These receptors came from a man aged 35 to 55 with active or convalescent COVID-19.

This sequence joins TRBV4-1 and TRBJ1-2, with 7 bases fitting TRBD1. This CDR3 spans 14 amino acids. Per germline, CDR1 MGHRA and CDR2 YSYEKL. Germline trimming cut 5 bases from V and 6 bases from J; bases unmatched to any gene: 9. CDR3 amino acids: CASSWSDRDDGYTF. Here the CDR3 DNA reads TGCGCCAGCAGCTGGAGTGACAGGGATGATGGCTACACCTTC.

The CDR3 loop reads CASSTGQGWWDTQYF. CDR3 DNA sequence: TGTGCCAGCAGCACAGGACAGGGCTGGTGGGATACGCAGTATTTT. The chain joins TRBV5-6 to TRBJ2-3, with 8 bases aligning to TRBD1. The trim removed 4 bases at V and 6 bases at J, leaving 10 bases unmatched. CDR1 and CDR2 (germline): SGHDT, YYEEEE. This CDR3 comprises 15 residues.

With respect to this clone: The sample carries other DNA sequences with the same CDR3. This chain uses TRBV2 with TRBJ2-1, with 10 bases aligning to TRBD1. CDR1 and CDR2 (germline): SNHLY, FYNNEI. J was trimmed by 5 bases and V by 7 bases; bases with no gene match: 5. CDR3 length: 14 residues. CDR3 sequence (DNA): TGTGCCAGCACCCGGGACAGGGGTGACAATGAGCAGTTCTTC. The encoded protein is CASTRDRGDNEQFF.

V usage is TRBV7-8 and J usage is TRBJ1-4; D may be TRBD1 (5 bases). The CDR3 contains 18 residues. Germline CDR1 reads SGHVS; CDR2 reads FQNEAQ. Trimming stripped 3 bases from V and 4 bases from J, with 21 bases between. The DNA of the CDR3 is TGTGCCAGCAGCTTGGACGGGAGGTTGGGCGGACATAATGAAAAACTGTTTTTT. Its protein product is CASSLDGRLGGHNEKLFF.

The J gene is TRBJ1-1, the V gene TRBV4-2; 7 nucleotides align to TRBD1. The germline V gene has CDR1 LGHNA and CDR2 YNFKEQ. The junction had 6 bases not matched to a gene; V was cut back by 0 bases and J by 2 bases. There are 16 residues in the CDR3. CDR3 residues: CASSQEGDRVNTEAFF. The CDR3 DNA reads TGTGCCAGCAGCCAAGAGGGAGACAGGGTCAACACTGAAGCTTTCTTT.

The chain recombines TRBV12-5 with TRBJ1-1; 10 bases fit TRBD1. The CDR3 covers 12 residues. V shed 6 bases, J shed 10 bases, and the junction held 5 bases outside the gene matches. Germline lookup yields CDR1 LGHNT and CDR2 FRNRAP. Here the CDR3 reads CASGQGQGRAFF. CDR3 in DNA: TGTGCTAGTGGCCAGGGACAGGGGAGAGCTTTCTTT.

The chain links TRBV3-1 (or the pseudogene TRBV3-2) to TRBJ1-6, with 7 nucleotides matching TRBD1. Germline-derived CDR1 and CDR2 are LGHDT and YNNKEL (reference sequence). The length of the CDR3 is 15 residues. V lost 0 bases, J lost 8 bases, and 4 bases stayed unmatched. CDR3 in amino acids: CASSQDSRGDSPLHF. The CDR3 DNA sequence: TGTGCCAGCAGCCAAGATTCCAGGGGGGATTCACCCCTCCACTTT.

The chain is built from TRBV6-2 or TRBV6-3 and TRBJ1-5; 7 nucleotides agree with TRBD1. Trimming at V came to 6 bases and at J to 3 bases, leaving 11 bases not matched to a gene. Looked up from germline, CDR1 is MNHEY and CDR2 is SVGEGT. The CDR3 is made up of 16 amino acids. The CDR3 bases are TGTGCCAGCAGCGAAACGGAAGGGGGCTACAATCAGCCCCAGCATTTT. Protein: CASSETEGGYNQPQHF.

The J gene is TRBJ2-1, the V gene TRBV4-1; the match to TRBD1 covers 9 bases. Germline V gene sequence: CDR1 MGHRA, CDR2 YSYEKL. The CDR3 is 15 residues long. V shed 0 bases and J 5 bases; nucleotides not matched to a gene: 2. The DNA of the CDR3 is TGCGCCAGCAGCCAAGAACAGGGGGCCCACAATGAGCAGTTCTTC. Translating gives CASSQEQGAHNEQFF.

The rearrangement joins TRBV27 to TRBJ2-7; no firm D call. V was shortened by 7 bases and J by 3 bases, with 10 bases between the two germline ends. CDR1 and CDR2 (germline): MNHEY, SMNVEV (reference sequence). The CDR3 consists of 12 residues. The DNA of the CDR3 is TGTGCCAGCAATCCCAGTCGCTACGAGCAGTACTTC. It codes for CASNPSRYEQYF.

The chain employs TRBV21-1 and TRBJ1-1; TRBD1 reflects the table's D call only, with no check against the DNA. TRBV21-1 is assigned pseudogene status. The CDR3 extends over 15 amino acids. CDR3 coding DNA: TGTGCCAGCAGCCCCGGACAGGGAATGAACACTGAAGCTTTCTTT. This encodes CASSPGQGMNTEAFF.

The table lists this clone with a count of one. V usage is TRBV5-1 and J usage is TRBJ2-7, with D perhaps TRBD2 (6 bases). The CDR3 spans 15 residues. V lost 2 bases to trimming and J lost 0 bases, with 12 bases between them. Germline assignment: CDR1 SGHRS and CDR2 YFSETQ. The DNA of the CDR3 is TGCGCCAGCAGCTTTCGGGGGTTAAACTCCTACGAGCAGTACTTC. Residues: CASSFRGLNSYEQYF. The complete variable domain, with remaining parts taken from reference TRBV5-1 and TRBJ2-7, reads KAGVTQTPRYLIKTRGQQVTLSCSPISGHRSVSWYQQTPGQGLQFLFEYFSETQRNKGNFPGRFSGRQFSNSRSEMNVSTLELGDSALYLCASSFRGLNSYEQYFGPGTRLTVT.

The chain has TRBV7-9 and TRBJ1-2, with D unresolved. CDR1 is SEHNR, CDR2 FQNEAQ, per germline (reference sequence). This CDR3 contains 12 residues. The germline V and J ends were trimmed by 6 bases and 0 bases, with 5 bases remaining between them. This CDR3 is CASRRANYGYTF. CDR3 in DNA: TGTGCCAGCAGGAGGGCTAACTATGGCTACACCTTC.

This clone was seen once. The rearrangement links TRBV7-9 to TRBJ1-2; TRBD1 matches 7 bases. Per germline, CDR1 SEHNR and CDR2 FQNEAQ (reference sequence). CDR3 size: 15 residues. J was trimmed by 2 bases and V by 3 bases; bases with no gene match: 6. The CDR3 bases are TGTGCCAGCAGCTTCCGGACAGGAGAAAACTATGGCTACACCTTC. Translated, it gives CASSFRTGENYGYTF.

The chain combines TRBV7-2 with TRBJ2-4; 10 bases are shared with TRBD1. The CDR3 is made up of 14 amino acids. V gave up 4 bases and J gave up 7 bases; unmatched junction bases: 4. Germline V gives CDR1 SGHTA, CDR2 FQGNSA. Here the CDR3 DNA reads TGTGCCAGCAGCTCCGGGACAGGGGTCAACATTCAGTACTTC. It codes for CASSSGTGVNIQYF.